Listed below are T cell receptor delta chains from one sample, sequenced in a study of Vδ1+ human thymocytes. TCRdb reanalyzed the multiplex PCR reads using CATT. In the table there are under 80,000 delta-chain clones, approximately 30% of which are singletons. Sequenced sample: Vdelta1+ gamma-delta thymocytes from the thymus. The origin of the receptors is a boy younger than two who had congenital heart surgery. CDR3s include the opening cysteine and the closing phenylalanine or tryptophan. D genes are given only for firm matches. Size is omitted from some rows. Given values are once, few, many or a class for expanded clones.

D gene	clone size	V gene	J gene	CDR3 protein	CDR3 DNA
TRDD3	few	TRDV1	TRDJ1	CALGERASYPSRTGGYGVYKLIF	TGTGCTCTTGGGGAACGGGCGTCCTACCCCTCCCGGACTGGGGGATACGGCGTCTATAAACTCATCTTT
TRDD3	NA	TRDV1	TRDJ1	CALGELRTPPGGKPQLKRKLIF	TGTGCTCTTGGGGAACTGCGCACCCCTCCTGGGGGAAAGCCCCAATTGAAAAGGAAACTCATCTTT
NA	few	TRDV2	TRDJ1	CACDPLAGTGYTDKLIF	TGTGCCTGTGACCCTCTCGCTGGGACCGGGTACACCGATAAACTCATCTTT
TRDD3	NA	TRDV1	TRDJ1	CALGEPYLRRLGDTDKLIF	TGTGCTCTTGGGGAACCTTACCTACGCCGACTGGGGGATACCGATAAACTCATCTTT
TRDD3	NA	TRDV2	TRDJ1	CACDGTGGYSSYTEKLIF	TGTGCCTGTGACGGGACTGGGGGATATTCCTCGTACACCGAGAAACTCATCTTT
TRDD3	few	TRDV1	TRDJ1	CALGEIEYALGDTCTDKLIF	TGTGCTCTTGGGGAAATCGAATACGCACTGGGGGATACTTGCACCGATAAACTCATCTTT
NA	NA	TRDV3	TRDJ1	CAFPLGTRNKLIF	TGTGCCTTCCCTCTGGGGACACGGAATAAACTCATCTTT
TRDD3	NA	TRDV1	TRDJ1	CALGGNQGGIPYTDKLIF	TGTGCTCTTGGGGGAAACCAGGGTGGGATACCCTACACCGATAAACTCATCTTT
TRDD3	NA	TRDV1	TRDJ1	CALGERPRPQYWGTVPYTDKLIF	TGTGCTCTTGGGGAACGCCCTCGCCCCCAATACTGGGGGACGGTCCCTTACACCGATAAACTCATCTTT
TRDD3	NA	TRDV1	TRDJ1	CALGEVSPRRPTGGLGDTCDKLIF	TGTGCTCTTGGGGAAGTATCCCCCAGGCGACCTACCGGGGGACTGGGGGATACATGCGATAAACTCATCTTT
TRDD3	NA	TRDV1	TRDJ1	CALGSGGLSPQYWGIRYGKLIF	TGTGCTCTTGGGAGCGGAGGGCTTTCCCCCCAGTACTGGGGGATACGCTACGGGAAACTCATCTTT
TRDD3	NA	TRDV1	TRDJ1	CALGELGSGPALVLGDRTDKLIF	TGTGCTCTTGGGGAACTGGGTTCCGGGCCGGCGCTCGTACTGGGGGACCGCACCGATAAACTCATCTTT
NA	few	TRDV1	TRDJ1	CALGDGHRGPHWRYTDKLIF	TGTGCTCTTGGGGACGGCCACCGGGGGCCCCACTGGAGGTACACCGATAAACTCATCTTT
TRDD3	few	TRDV1	TRDJ1	CALGELGGEELGDNGVSVTDKLIF	TGTGCTCTTGGGGAACTTGGTGGGGAAGAACTGGGGGATAATGGGGTAAGTGTCACCGATAAACTCATCTTT
NA	few	TRDV1	TRDJ1	CALGEPPSWGLYTDKLIF	TGTGCTCTTGGGGAACCCCCAAGCTGGGGTTTGTACACCGATAAACTCATCTTT
TRDD3	NA	TRDV1	TRDJ1	CALGEPRGIRATDKLIF	TGTGCTCTTGGGGAACCACGGGGGATACGCGCTACCGATAAACTCATCTTT
TRDD3	few	TRDV1	TRDJ1	CALGEGNLRGWGIF	TGTGCTCTTGGGGAAGGAAATTTGCGGGGCTGGGGGATCTTT
TRDD3	NA	TRDV1	TRDJ1	CALGAPISAYWGRLEYTDKLIF	TGTGCTCTTGGGGCCCCCATTTCCGCCTATTGGGGGAGACTTGAGTACACCGATAAACTCATCTTT
NA	NA	TRDV1	TRDJ1	CALGELFGRTTQRYYPRYTDKLIF	TGTGCTCTTGGGGAACTATTCGGGCGCACGACGCAACGATACTACCCGAGGTACACCGATAAACTCATCTTT
NA	few	TRDV1	TRDJ1	CALGGVEYTDKLIF	TGTGCTCTTGGGGGTGTAGAGTACACCGATAAACTCATCTTT
TRDD3	NA	TRDV1	TRDJ1	CALGESLAPLRTFTGVYTDKLIF	TGTGCTCTTGGGGAAAGCCTTGCACCCCTACGTACCTTTACTGGGGTATACACCGATAAACTCATCTTT
NA	few	TRDV1	TRDJ1	CALGASGRPRGGDTDKLIF	TGTGCTCTTGGGGCTTCTGGGAGGCCCCGTGGAGGGGACACCGATAAACTCATCTTT